Each of the 9 T cell receptor beta chains below was sequenced from the same sample in a study of post-analysis software for immune sequencing data. Points from the study as a whole: Higher frequency in patients than in controls was seen for five TRBV segments, with TRBV5-6, TRBV5-1 and TRBV20-1 among them.

Antigen specificity for these receptors is unknown. Sequencing libraries made from TCR beta cDNA carried unique molecular identifiers. TCRdb itself ran the PCR reads through MiXCR, one entry per CDR3 protein. The sample lists about 540,000 distinct CDR3 sequences; 34% were seen once. The sample comprised blood. The source is a girl aged 2-17 years with multiple sclerosis.

This clonotype was counted a few times. V usage is TRBV3-1 and J usage is TRBJ2-1; D gene uncertain. V lost 3 bases to trimming and J lost 3 bases, with 9 bases between them. The germline V gene encodes CDR1 LGHDT and CDR2 YNNKEL (reference sequence). This CDR3 is built from 14 residues. For the CDR3, the DNA is TGTGCCAGCAGCCAGTACAGCTTCTACAATGAGCAGTTCTTC. Encoded protein: CASSQYSFYNEQFF.

As regards this clonotype: This could be a read error, since a much larger clone is one nucleotide away. The chain links TRBV7-6 to TRBJ2-7, with 9 positions matching TRBD2. Trimming took 2 bases from V and 7 from J; bases not matched to a gene: 6. Germline CDR1 reads SGHVS; CDR2 reads FNYEAQ. The CDR3 is made up of 14 amino acids. The CDR3 region is CASSLWRGGSEQYF. The CDR3 DNA reads as TGTGCCAGCAGCTTATGGCGGGGGGGGAGTGAGCAGTACTTC.

The chain links TRBV5-5 to TRBJ2-5, with 9 bases matching TRBD1. V gave up 1 base and J gave up 5 bases; unmatched junction bases: 9. There are 16 residues in the CDR3. The germline CDR1 and CDR2 sequences are SGHKS and YYEKEE (reference sequence). The CDR3 coding sequence is TGTGCCAGCAGCTTGTTCCAGGACAGGGGTTATGAGACCCAGTACTTC. Encoded protein: CASSLFQDRGYETQYF.

There are a few counts of this clonotype. This chain joins TRBV29-1 and TRBJ2-3; D unclear. The CDR3 sequence is 12 residues long. V shed 5 bases and J shed 0 bases, with 6 bases lying between them. CDR1 is SQVTM, CDR2 ANQGSEA, per germline. Here the CDR3 reads CSVSVSTDTQYF. The CDR3 bases are TGCAGCGTTAGCGTGAGCACAGATACGCAGTATTTT.

V is TRBV27 and J is TRBJ1-2; 12 bases map to TRBD1. Germline loops: CDR1 MNHEY, CDR2 SMNVEV (reference sequence). This CDR3 has 14 amino acids. Trimming cost V 5 bases and J 6 bases; bases outside gene matches: 4. The CDR3 nucleotides read TGTGCCAGCAGTCGCGGGACAGGGGGCGATGGCTACACCTTC. It encodes CASSRGTGGDGYTF.

This clonotype was seen more than once but under ten times. The rearrangement links TRBV5-1 to TRBJ2-5; 7 bases are shared with TRBD1. CDR1 is SGHRS, CDR2 YFSETQ, per germline. The ends lost 4 bases at V and 5 bases at J; junction bases unmatched: 11. The CDR3 runs 15 residues. CDR3 nucleotide sequence: TGCGCCAGCAGCCTCACCTTTACAGGGGAGGAGACCCAGTACTTC. Encoded protein: CASSLTFTGEETQYF.

The chain has TRBV9 and TRBJ2-1; 11 bases map to TRBD2. The CDR3 runs 15 residues. V shed 4 bases and J 4 bases; nucleotides not matched to a gene: 4. Germline V lookup: CDR1 SGDLS, CDR2 YYNGEE. The CDR3 sequence is CASSMGLAVYNEQFF. The CDR3 DNA reads TGTGCCAGCAGCATGGGACTAGCGGTTTACAATGAGCAGTTCTTC.

V usage is TRBV3-1 and J usage is TRBJ1-2; D uncertain. CDR1 and CDR2 (germline): LGHDT, YNNKEL (reference sequence). The ends were cut back, 1 base at V and 5 bases at J, with 11 bases in the middle. The CDR3 has 14 residues. The CDR3 reads CASSQARLGYGYTF. CDR3 nucleotides: TGTGCCAGCAGCCAAGCCCGCCTCGGGTATGGCTACACCTTC.

The chain couples TRBV10-2 to TRBJ2-5; a possible D gene is TRBD2 (6 bases). Germline assignment: CDR1 WSHSY and CDR2 SAAADI. V shed 11 bases and J shed 4 bases, with 20 bases lying between them. This CDR3 has 14 residues. CDR3 sequence: CAGTYGGWGETQYF. DNA for the CDR3: TGCGCCGGCACTTACGGGGGATGGGGAGAGACCCAGTACTTC.